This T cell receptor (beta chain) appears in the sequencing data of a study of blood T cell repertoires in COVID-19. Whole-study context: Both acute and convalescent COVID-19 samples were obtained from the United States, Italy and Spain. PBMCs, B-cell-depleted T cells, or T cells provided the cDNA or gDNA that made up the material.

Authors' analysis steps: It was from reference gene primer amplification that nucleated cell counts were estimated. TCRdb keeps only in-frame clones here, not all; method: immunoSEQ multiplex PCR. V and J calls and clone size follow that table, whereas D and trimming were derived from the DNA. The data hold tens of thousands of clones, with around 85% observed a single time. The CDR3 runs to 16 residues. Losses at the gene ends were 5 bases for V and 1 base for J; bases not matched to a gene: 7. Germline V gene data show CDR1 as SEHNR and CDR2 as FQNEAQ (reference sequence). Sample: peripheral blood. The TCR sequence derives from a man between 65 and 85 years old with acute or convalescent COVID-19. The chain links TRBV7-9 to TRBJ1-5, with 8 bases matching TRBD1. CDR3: CASSRTGTSSNQPQHF. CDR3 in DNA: TGTGCCAGCAGCCGGACAGGGACTTCGAGCAATCAGCCCCAGCATTTT. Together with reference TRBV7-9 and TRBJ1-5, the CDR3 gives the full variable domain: DTGVSQNPRHKITKRGQNVTFRCDPISEHNRLYWYRQTLGQGPEFLTYFQNEAQLEKSRLLSDRFSAERPKGSFSTLEIQRTEQGDSAMYLCASSRTGTSSNQPQHFGDGTRLSIL.